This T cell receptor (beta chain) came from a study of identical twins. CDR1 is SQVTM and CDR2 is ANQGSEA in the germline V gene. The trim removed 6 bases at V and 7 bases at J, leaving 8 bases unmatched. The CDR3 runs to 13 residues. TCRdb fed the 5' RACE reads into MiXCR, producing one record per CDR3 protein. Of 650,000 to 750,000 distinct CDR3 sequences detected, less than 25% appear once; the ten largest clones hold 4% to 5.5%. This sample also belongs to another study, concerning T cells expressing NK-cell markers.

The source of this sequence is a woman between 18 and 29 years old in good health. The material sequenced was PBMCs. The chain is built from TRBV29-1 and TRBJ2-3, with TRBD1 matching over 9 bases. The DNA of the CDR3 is TGCAGCGTCCCGGGACAGGGTCCCAATACGCAGTATTTT. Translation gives CSVPGQGPNTQYF.